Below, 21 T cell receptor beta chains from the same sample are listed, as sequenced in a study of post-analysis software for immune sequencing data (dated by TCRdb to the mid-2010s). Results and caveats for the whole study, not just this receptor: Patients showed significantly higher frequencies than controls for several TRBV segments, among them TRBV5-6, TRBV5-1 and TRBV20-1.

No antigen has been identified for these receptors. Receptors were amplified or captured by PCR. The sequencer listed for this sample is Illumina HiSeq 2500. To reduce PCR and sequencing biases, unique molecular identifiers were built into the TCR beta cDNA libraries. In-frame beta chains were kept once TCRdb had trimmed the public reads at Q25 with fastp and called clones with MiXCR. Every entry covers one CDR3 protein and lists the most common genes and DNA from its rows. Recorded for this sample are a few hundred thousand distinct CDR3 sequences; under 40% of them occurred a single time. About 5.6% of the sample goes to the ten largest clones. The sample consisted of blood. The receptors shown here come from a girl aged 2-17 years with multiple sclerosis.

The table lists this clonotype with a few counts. The CDR3 DNA reads as TGCAGCGTTCACCGAGGAGAGACCCAGTACTTC. This gives the protein CSVHRGETQYF. The chain carries TRBV29-1 and TRBJ2-5; D is ambiguous. This CDR3 comprises 11 residues. V was cut by 5 bases and J by 4 bases, with 8 bases left in between. The germline CDR1 and CDR2 sequences are SQVTM and ANQGSEA.

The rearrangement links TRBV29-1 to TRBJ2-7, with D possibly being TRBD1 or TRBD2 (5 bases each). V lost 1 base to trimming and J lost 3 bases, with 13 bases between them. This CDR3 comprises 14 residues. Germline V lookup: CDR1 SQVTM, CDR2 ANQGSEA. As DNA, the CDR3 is TGCAGCGTTGAAGTTACAGGCGGGCTCTACGAGCAGTACTTC. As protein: CSVEVTGGLYEQYF.

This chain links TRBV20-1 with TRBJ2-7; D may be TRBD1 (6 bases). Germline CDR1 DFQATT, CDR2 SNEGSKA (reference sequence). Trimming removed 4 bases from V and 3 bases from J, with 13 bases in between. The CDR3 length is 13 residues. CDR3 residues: CSANTGQSYEQYF. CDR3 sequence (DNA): TGCAGTGCTAATACAGGACAGAGCTACGAGCAGTACTTC.

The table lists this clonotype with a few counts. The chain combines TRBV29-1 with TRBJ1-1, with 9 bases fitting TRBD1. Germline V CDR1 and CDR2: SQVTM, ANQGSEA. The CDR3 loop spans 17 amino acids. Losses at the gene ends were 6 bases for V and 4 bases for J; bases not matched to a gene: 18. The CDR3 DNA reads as TGCAGCGTCCTAACCTCTCATCGACAGGGGGGGGGCACTGAAGCTTTCTTT. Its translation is CSVLTSHRQGGGTEAFF. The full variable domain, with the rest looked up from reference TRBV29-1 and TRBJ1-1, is SAVISQKPSRDICQRGTSLTIQCQVDSQVTMMFWYRQQPGQSLTLIATANQGSEATYESGFVIDKFPISRPNLTFSTLTVSNMSPEDSSIYLCSVLTSHRQGGGTEAFFGQGTRLTVV.

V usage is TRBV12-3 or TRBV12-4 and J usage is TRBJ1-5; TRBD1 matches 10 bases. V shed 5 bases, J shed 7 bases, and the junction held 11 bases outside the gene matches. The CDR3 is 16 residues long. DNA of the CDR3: TGTGCCAGCAGTCCGAGCCGACAGGGGGCAGAGCAGCCCCAGCATTTT. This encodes CASSPSRQGAEQPQHF.

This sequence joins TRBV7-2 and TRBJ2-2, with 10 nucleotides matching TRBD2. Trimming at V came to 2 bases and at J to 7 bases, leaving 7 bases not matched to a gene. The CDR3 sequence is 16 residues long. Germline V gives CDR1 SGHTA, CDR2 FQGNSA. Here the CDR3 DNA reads TGTGCCAGCAGCTTACAGGCTAGCGGGGGTAACGGGGAGCTGTTTTTT. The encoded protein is CASSLQASGGNGELFF. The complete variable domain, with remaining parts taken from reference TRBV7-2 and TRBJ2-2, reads GAGVSQSPSNKVTEKGKDVELRCDPISGHTALYWYRQSLGQGLEFLIYFQGNSAPDKSGLPSDRFSAERTGGSVSTLTIQRTQQEDSAVYLCASSLQASGGNGELFFGEGSRLTVL.

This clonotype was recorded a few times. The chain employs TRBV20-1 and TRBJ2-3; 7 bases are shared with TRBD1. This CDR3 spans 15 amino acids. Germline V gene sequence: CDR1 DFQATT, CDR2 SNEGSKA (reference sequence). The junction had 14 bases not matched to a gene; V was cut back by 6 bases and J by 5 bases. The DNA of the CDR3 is TGCAGTGCCGACGACAGGGCCCGCCTAAGAGATACGCAGTATTTT. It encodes CSADDRARLRDTQYF.

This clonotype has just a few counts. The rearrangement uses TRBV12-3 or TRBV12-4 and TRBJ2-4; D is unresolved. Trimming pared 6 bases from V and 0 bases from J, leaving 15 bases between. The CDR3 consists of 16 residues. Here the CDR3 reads CASSPPGIPAKNIQYF. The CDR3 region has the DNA TGTGCCAGCAGCCCGCCGGGCATCCCAGCCAAAAACATTCAGTACTTC.

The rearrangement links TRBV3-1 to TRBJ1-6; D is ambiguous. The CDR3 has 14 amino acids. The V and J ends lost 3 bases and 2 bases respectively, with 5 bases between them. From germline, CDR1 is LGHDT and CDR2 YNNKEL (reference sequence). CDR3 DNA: TGTGCCAGCAGCCAGGAAACCTATAATTCACCCCTCCACTTT. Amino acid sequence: CASSQETYNSPLHF.

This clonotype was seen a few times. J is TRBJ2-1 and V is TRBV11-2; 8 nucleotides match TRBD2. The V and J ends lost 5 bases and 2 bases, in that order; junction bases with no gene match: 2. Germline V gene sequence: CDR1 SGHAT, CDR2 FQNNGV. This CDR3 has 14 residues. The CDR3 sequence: CASSRGGPYNEQFF. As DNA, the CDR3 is TGTGCCAGCAGCCGGGGGGGGCCCTACAATGAGCAGTTCTTC.

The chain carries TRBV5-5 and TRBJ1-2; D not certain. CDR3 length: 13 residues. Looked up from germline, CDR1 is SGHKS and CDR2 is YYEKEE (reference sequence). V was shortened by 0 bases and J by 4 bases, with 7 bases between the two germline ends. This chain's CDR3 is CASSLAEGYGYTF. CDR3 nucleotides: TGTGCCAGCAGCTTGGCCGAAGGCTATGGCTACACCTTC.

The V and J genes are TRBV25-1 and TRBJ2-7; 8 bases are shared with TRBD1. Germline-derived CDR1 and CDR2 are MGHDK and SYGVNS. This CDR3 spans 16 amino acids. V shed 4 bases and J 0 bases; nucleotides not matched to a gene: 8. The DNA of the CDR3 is TGTGCCAGCAGTGCCCCGACAGGGGTATTCTCCTACGAGCAGTACTTC. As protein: CASSAPTGVFSYEQYF.

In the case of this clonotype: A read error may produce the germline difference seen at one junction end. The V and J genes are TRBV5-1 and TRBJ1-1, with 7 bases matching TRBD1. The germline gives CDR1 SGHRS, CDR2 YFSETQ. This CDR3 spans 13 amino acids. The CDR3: CASFGTANTGAFF. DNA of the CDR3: TGCGCCAGCTTCGGGACAGCGAACACTGGAGCTTTCTTT.

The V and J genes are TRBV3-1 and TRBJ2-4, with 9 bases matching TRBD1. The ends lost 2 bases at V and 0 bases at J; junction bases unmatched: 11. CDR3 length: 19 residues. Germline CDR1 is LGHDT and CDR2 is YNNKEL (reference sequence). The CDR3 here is CASSQRPGTGFGAKNIQYF. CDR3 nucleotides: TGTGCCAGCAGCCAACGTCCCGGGACAGGGTTCGGAGCCAAAAACATTCAGTACTTC.

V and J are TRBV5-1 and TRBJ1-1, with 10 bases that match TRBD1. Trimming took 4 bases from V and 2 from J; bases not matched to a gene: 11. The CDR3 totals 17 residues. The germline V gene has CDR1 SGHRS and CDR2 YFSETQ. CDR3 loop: CASSPRDRGPPNTEAFF. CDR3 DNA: TGCGCCAGCAGCCCCCGGGACAGGGGACCCCCAAACACTGAAGCTTTCTTT.

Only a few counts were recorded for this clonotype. This CDR3 is CASSYAGRGIGGYTF. The CDR3 DNA reads TGTGCCAGCAGTTACGCAGGCAGGGGAATAGGTGGCTACACCTTC. The V and J genes are TRBV6-2 or TRBV6-3 and TRBJ1-2, with D possibly being TRBD1 (6 bases). The length of the CDR3 is 15 residues. CDR1 is MNHEY and CDR2 is SVGEGT in the germline V gene. Trimming shortened V by 2 bases and J by 7 bases, and 17 bases separated the two germline ends.

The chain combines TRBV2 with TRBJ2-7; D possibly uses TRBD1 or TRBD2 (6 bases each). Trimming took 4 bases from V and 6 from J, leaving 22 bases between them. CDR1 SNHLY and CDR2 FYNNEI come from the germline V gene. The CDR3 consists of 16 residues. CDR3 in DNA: TGTGCCAGCAGTGGGACGGATACGGGGGCCGCTCTCGAGCAGTACTTC. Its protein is CASSGTDTGAALEQYF.

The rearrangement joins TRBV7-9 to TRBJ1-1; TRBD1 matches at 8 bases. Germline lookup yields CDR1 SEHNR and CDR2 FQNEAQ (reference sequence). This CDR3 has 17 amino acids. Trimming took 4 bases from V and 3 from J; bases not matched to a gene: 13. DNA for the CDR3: TGTGCCAGCAGCTCGACAGGGGCAACTGGGGTGGACACTGAAGCTTTCTTT. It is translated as CASSSTGATGVDTEAFF.

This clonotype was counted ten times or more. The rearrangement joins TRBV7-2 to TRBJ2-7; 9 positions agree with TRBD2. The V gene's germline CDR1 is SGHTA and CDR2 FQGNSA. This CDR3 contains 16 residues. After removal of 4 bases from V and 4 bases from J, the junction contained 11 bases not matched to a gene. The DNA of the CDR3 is TGTGCCAGCAGCTGGGTGCGGGGGGGTTTAGGGTACGAGCAGTACTTC. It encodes CASSWVRGGLGYEQYF. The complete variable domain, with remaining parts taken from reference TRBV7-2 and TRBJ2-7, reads GAGVSQSPSNKVTEKGKDVELRCDPISGHTALYWYRQSLGQGLEFLIYFQGNSAPDKSGLPSDRFSAERTGGSVSTLTIQRTQQEDSAVYLCASSWVRGGLGYEQYFGPGTRLTVT.

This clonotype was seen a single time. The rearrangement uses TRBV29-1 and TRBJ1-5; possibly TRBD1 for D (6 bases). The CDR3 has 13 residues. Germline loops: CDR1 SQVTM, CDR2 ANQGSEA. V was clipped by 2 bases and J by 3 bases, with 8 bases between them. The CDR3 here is CSVEHRDNQPQHF. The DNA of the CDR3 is TGCAGCGTTGAACACAGGGACAATCAGCCCCAGCATTTT.

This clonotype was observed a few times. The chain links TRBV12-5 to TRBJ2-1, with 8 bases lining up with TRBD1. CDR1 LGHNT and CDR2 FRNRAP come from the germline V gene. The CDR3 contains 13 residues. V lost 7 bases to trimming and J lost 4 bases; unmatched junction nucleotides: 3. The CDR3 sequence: CASAQGAYNEQFF. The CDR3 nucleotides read TGTGCTAGTGCCCAGGGGGCGTACAATGAGCAGTTCTTC.